Listed here are 16 T cell receptor beta chains from one sample, sequenced in a study of radiation and T cells in renal cell carcinoma. This sample's time point: blood 2 weeks post-SBRT. Treatment described: 15 Gy SBRT to primary tumor, nephrectomy 4 weeks later. Sequenced by immunoSEQ multiplex PCR; TCRdb stores in-frame clones only, minus some. The sample shows under 150,000 clones, about 81% of them seen only once. The sequencing here drew on blood, taken from a patient whose treatment included radiotherapy and nephrectomy. These receptors all come from a woman aged 55-70 years with renal cell carcinoma.

The rearrangement uses TRBV9 and TRBJ2-2, with TRBD1 identical over 7 bases. CDR1 is SGDLS and CDR2 is YYNGEE in the germline V gene. The ends lost 0 bases at V and 1 base at J; junction bases unmatched: 3. This CDR3 comprises 16 residues. The CDR3 here is CASSVVSGGNTGELFF. The CDR3 nucleotides read TGTGCCAGCAGCGTAGTGTCAGGGGGGAACACCGGGGAGCTGTTTTTT.

V usage is TRBV4-1 and J usage is TRBJ2-3; 9 bases agree with TRBD2. CDR3 length: 17 residues. CDR1 and CDR2 from the germline V gene are MGHRA and YSYEKL. V lost 1 base, J lost 1 base, and 6 bases stayed unmatched. In DNA, the CDR3 is TGCGCCAGCAGCCAAGTCTACAGGACTAGCGGCACAGATACGCAGTATTTT. This sequence encodes CASSQVYRTSGTDTQYF.

The chain uses TRBV19 and TRBJ2-5, with D possibly TRBD1 on 5 matching bases. The CDR3 consists of 17 residues. From germline, CDR1 is LNHDA and CDR2 SQIVND (reference sequence). V lost 6 bases and J lost 0, with 20 bases in between. The CDR3 bases are TGTGCCAGTAGCTCTCCTTCCCTTAACAGGTACCAAGAGACCCAGTACTTC. As protein: CASSSPSLNRYQETQYF.

This clone was counted a few times. The chain combines TRBV7-2 with TRBJ2-7; TRBD1 is a possible D gene (7 bases). This CDR3 region has 14 residues. V lost 5 bases, J lost 3 bases, and 14 bases lay in between. CDR1 is SGHTA, CDR2 FQGNSA, per germline. CDR3 in DNA: TGTGCCAGCAGCCCGCGGGACAGCTACTACGAGCAGTACTTC. Its protein is CASSPRDSYYEQYF.

The V and J genes are TRBV11-2 and TRBJ1-2; TRBD1 aligns across 10 bases. V dropped 5 bases and J dropped 5; count of bases not matched to a gene: 8. Germline V gene data show CDR1 as SGHAT and CDR2 as FQNNGV. This CDR3 contains 15 residues. The CDR3 here is CASSPLTGGGYGYTF. In DNA form, the CDR3 reads TGTGCCAGCAGCCCATTGACAGGGGGCGGTTATGGCTACACCTTC.

This clone was picked up a small number of times. The rearrangement links TRBV19 to TRBJ1-1, with 12 nucleotides matching TRBD1. The CDR3 contains 15 residues. Germline values: CDR1 LNHDA, CDR2 SQIVND (reference sequence). Trimming at V came to 8 bases and at J to 6 bases, leaving 10 bases not matched to a gene. Here the CDR3 DNA reads TGTGCCAGTTACCCCACGGGACAGGGGGCTTCTGAAGCTTTCTTT. As protein: CASYPTGQGASEAFF.

Only a few counts were recorded for this clone. The DNA of the CDR3 is TGTGCCAGCAGCTTCGGACAGGGACTGAACACTGAAGCTTTCTTT. Its translation: CASSFGQGLNTEAFF. This chain links TRBV5-4 with TRBJ1-1; the match to TRBD1 covers 8 bases. The CDR3 sequence is 15 residues long. Losses at the gene ends were 2 bases for V and 0 bases for J; bases not matched to a gene: 3. Germline CDR1 and CDR2: SGHNT and YYREEE (reference sequence).

The chain employs TRBV28 and TRBJ1-2; D uncertain. From germline, CDR1 is MDHEN and CDR2 SYDVKM. The V gene lost 6 bases and the J gene lost 4 bases, with 9 bases spanning the gap. This CDR3 contains 12 residues. CDR3 nucleotide sequence: TGTGCCAGCAGCCCGGGGTCCTATGGCTACACCTTC. Its translation is CASSPGSYGYTF.

This chain uses TRBV6-5 with TRBJ1-2; unclear D gene. The germline CDR1 and CDR2 sequences are MNHEY and SVGAGI. There are 12 residues in the CDR3. V was trimmed by 0 bases and J by 8 bases, leaving 7 bases between them. The CDR3 nucleotides are TGTGCCAGCAGTTACTCGGACCCCGGCTACACCTTC. It is translated as CASSYSDPGYTF.

The rearrangement uses TRBV29-1 and TRBJ1-2, with D possibly matching TRBD1 (6 bases). CDR1 and CDR2 from the germline V gene are SQVTM and ANQGSEA. The germline V and J ends were trimmed by 0 bases and 3 bases, with 23 bases remaining between them. The CDR3 contains 18 residues. In DNA form, the CDR3 reads TGCAGCGTTGAAGAAGTTAAGGCAGGGGATGCCTTATACTATGGCTACACCTTC. Translated, it gives CSVEEVKAGDALYYGYTF.

The gene calls are TRBV9 and TRBJ1-4; perhaps TRBD1 as D (5 bases). Per germline, CDR1 SGDLS and CDR2 YYNGEE. The CDR3 contains 15 residues. V lost 3 bases and J 5 bases, leaving 14 bases between the germline ends. The CDR3 region has the DNA TGTGCCAGCAGCGGCTCCGGGGCCTTGAATGAAAAACTGTTTTTT. As protein: CASSGSGALNEKLFF.

This clone was recorded once. The chain is built from TRBV4-3 and TRBJ1-2; maybe TRBD1 (5 bases). Germline V gives CDR1 LGHNA, CDR2 YSLEER. V shed 0 bases and J shed 1 base, with 18 bases lying between them. This CDR3 contains 18 residues. The DNA for the CDR3 is TGCGCCAGCAGCCAAGATGGGTACGGGACCGCTTTTAACTATGGCTACACCTTC. Its protein is CASSQDGYGTAFNYGYTF.

The chain recombines TRBV19 with TRBJ1-1; D possibly corresponds to TRBD1 (6 bases). Germline CDR1 LNHDA, CDR2 SQIVND (reference sequence). The CDR3 covers 14 residues. The germline V and J ends were trimmed by 7 bases and 1 base, with 13 bases remaining between them. The CDR3 DNA reads TGTGCCAGTATAGATGGGACAAAGAACACTGAAGCTTTCTTT. Translated, it gives CASIDGTKNTEAFF.

In its sample, this clone was seen a few times. J is TRBJ2-7 and V is TRBV28; perhaps D is TRBD1 or TRBD2 (7 bases each). V was pared by 7 bases and J by 3 bases, with 16 bases between. CDR3 length: 14 residues. The germline CDR1 and CDR2 sequences are MDHEN and SYDVKM. The chain's CDR3 is CASNDREGLYEQYF. CDR3 nucleotides: TGTGCCAGCAACGACAGGGAGGGTCTCTACGAGCAGTACTTC.

The chain combines TRBV6-5 with TRBJ1-2; TRBD1 agrees at 9 bases. The CDR3 has 16 amino acids. V trimming: 2 bases; J trimming: 4 bases; junction bases outside the gene matches: 8. Germline V lookup: CDR1 MNHEY, CDR2 SVGAGI. CDR3 residues: CASSYRTGAGGYGYTF. The CDR3 DNA sequence: TGTGCCAGCAGTTACCGGACAGGGGCGGGGGGCTATGGCTACACCTTC.

V is TRBV27 and J is TRBJ2-1; D is tentatively TRBD1 or TRBD2 (5 bases each). Trimming left V 3 bases short and J 7 bases short, with 13 bases between. Germline values: CDR1 MNHEY, CDR2 SMNVEV (reference sequence). The CDR3 is made up of 14 amino acids. The CDR3 sequence: CASSFTGPGNEQFF. The DNA of the CDR3 is TGTGCCAGCAGTTTCACGGGGCCGGGAAATGAGCAGTTCTTC.